This T cell receptor (beta chain) was captured in a study of sequential checkpoint blockade in melanoma. Whole-study context: Arm A got nivolumab then ipilimumab; arm B the reverse, 1:1. Matched biopsies came pretreatment and at week 13 for 20 to 25 patients.

Per the germline V gene, CDR1 is LNHDA and CDR2 is SQIVND (reference sequence). Trimming took off 1 base at V and 3 bases at J, with 13 bases between the two ends. The CDR3 has 15 residues. Treatment: randomized to nivolumab then ipilimumab (arm A) or the reverse (arm B). Repertoires were generated with immunoSEQ multiplex PCR, while TCRdb's copy carries only in-frame clones and drops some. Of about 37,000 clones listed, roughly a third are singletons. The V call is TRBV19, the J call TRBJ2-7, with D perhaps TRBD1 (6 bases). The sequence was collected from a human donor with melanoma. This specimen consisted of tumor tissue (inferred from file names), obtained from a patient given nivolumab and ipilimumab in sequence. The CDR3: CASSIASGAYYEQYF. DNA of the CDR3: TGTGCCAGTAGTATAGCGTCAGGGGCTTACTACGAGCAGTACTTC.